What follows are 32 T cell receptor beta chains derived from one specimen sequenced in a study of CD8+ T cells in alopecia areata. Reverse transcribed after extraction, RNA yielded cDNA as the sequencing template. Using immunoSEQ multiplex PCR, the repertoire was profiled, and TCRdb retains in-frame clones only, with some absent. The data show under 200,000 clones, less than 70% seen once. The treatment denotes: oral pan-JAK inhibitor, 5-10 mg twice daily. The sample here was CD4+ T cells sorted from blood, taken at week 24, from a patient treated with tofacitinib. The receptors shown here come from a human donor with alopecia areata.

V and J are TRBV7-9 and TRBJ2-7; D not certain. The germline CDR1 and CDR2 sequences are SEHNR and FQNEAQ (reference sequence). The CDR3 runs 13 residues. V was shortened by 5 bases and J by 3 bases, with 11 bases between the two germline ends. As DNA, the CDR3 is TGTGCCAGCAGCCCTATCACAGTCTACGAGCAGTACTTC. This codes for CASSPITVYEQYF.

This clone occurred once. The genes are TRBV2 and TRBJ1-6, with a tentative D call TRBD1 (5 bases). The CDR3 sequence is 13 residues long. V was clipped by 8 bases and J by 7 bases, with 12 bases between them. CDR1 and CDR2 (germline): SNHLY, FYNNEI. CDR3 DNA sequence: TGTGCCAGCCGGCAGGGTGAGAATTCACCCCTCCACTTT. Its translation is CASRQGENSPLHF.

CDR3 in DNA: TGCAGCGTTGGGGGTGACAGGGGTTGGGATGGCTACACCTTC. It is translated as CSVGGDRGWDGYTF. The rearrangement uses TRBV29-1 and TRBJ1-2; 8 positions match TRBD1. V gave up 4 bases and J gave up 6 bases; unmatched junction bases: 10. There are 14 residues in the CDR3. Germline V gene lookup returns CDR1 SQVTM and CDR2 ANQGSEA.

In its sample, this clone was seen once. The chain uses TRBV9 and TRBJ2-3, with D hard to call. The V and J ends lost 2 bases and 6 bases respectively, with 10 bases between them. The CDR3 totals 13 residues. Per germline, CDR1 SGDLS and CDR2 YYNGEE. CDR3 protein: CASSVNSYDTQYF. In DNA, the CDR3 is TGTGCCAGCAGCGTCAACTCCTATGATACGCAGTATTTT.

The V call is TRBV29-1, the J call TRBJ2-4; D uncertain. Trimming left V 8 bases short and J 0 bases short, with 14 bases between. The CDR3 sequence is 14 residues long. Per the germline V gene, CDR1 is SQVTM and CDR2 is ANQGSEA. The CDR3: CSPLCLLAKNIQYF. The DNA for the CDR3 is TGCAGCCCATTATGTCTACTAGCCAAAAACATTCAGTACTTC. The full variable domain, its missing parts supplied by reference TRBV29-1 and TRBJ2-4, is SAVISQKPSRDICQRGTSLTIQCQVDSQVTMMFWYRQQPGQSLTLIATANQGSEATYESGFVIDKFPISRPNLTFSTLTVSNMSPEDSSIYLCSPLCLLAKNIQYFGAGTRLSVL.

V is TRBV30 and J is TRBJ2-1; tentatively, D is TRBD1 (5 bases). The CDR3 totals 13 residues. Germline V gives CDR1 GTSNPN, CDR2 SVGIG (reference sequence). V dropped 2 bases and J dropped 7 bases, with 12 bases sitting between them. CDR3 nucleotides: TGTGCCTGGAGTTTGGGGTGGACAAATGAGCAGTTCTTC. The encoded protein is CAWSLGWTNEQFF.

This chain connects TRBV4-2 to TRBJ2-3, with 9 positions matching TRBD2. Germline V gene lookup returns CDR1 LGHNA and CDR2 YNFKEQ. CDR3 size: 17 residues. With V trimmed by 3 bases and J by 2 bases, 9 bases remained unmatched. CDR3 protein: CASSQDLAGRPTDTQYF. The CDR3 DNA reads as TGTGCCAGCAGCCAGGATCTAGCGGGGAGACCCACAGATACGCAGTATTTT.

The rearrangement joins TRBV7-9 to TRBJ1-2; no reliable D call. V gave up 1 base and J gave up 4 bases, with 4 bases separating them. CDR3 size: 12 residues. Germline CDR1 reads SEHNR; CDR2 reads FQNEAQ (reference sequence). This CDR3 reads CASSLDLYGYTF. Written as DNA, the CDR3 is TGTGCCAGCAGCTTAGATCTCTATGGCTACACCTTC.

The rearrangement links TRBV4-1 to TRBJ1-1; D call uncertain. The germline V gene has CDR1 MGHRA and CDR2 YSYEKL. There are 13 residues in the CDR3. The V gene lost 1 base and the J gene lost 1 base, with 4 bases spanning the gap. The CDR3 spells CASSQGENTEAFF. The CDR3 DNA is TGCGCCAGCAGCCAAGGAGAGAACACTGAAGCTTTCTTT.

The chain couples TRBV5-6 to TRBJ2-7, with D tentatively TRBD2 (5 bases). This CDR3 comprises 12 residues. V was pared by 2 bases and J by 4 bases, with 7 bases between. Germline V CDR1 and CDR2: SGHDT, YYEEEE. The CDR3 nucleotides read TGTGCCAGCAGCTTAGAGGGTTACGAGCAGTACTTC. It encodes CASSLEGYEQYF.

This clone was observed a handful of times. This chain joins TRBV6-6 and TRBJ1-1; D gene unclear. The CDR3 is 12 residues long. Per germline, CDR1 MNHNY and CDR2 SVGAGI (reference sequence). V lost 5 bases and J 8 bases, leaving 12 bases between the germline ends. The DNA for the CDR3 is TGTGCCAGCAGTCCATCGGCGGAAGAAGCTTTCTTT. It encodes CASSPSAEEAFF.

V gene TRBV6-5 combines with J gene TRBJ1-2, with 8 bases that match TRBD1. Losses at the gene ends were 6 bases for V and 2 bases for J; bases not matched to a gene: 2. The CDR3 runs 13 residues. Germline V gene data show CDR1 as MNHEY and CDR2 as SVGAGI. The CDR3 is CASSRDRNYGYTF. The CDR3 DNA follows: TGTGCCAGCAGCCGGGACAGGAACTATGGCTACACCTTC.

CDR3 protein: CAWSVVNEQFF. CDR3 DNA sequence: TGTGCCTGGAGTGTGGTAAATGAGCAGTTCTTC. The V call is TRBV30, the J call TRBJ2-1; no reliable D call. Germline loops: CDR1 GTSNPN, CDR2 SVGIG (reference sequence). V gave up 0 bases and J gave up 7 bases, with 4 bases separating them. CDR3 length equals 11 residues.

This clone came up a few times. The chain couples TRBV2 to TRBJ1-6, with D unresolved. The CDR3 sequence is 12 residues long. From germline, CDR1 is SNHLY and CDR2 FYNNEI. Between the trimmed V and J ends, which lost 6 bases and 5 bases, there was a span of 5 bases. Here the CDR3 DNA reads TGTGCCAGCAGACAAGATAATTCACCCCTCCACTTT. This codes for CASRQDNSPLHF.

The rearrangement links TRBV30 to TRBJ1-2; the D gene is possibly TRBD1 (6 bases). Germline V gene sequence: CDR1 GTSNPN, CDR2 SVGIG (reference sequence). The CDR3 extends over 14 amino acids. V lost 2 bases and J 2 bases, leaving 12 bases between the germline ends. As DNA, the CDR3 is TGTGCCTGGAGTACAGGGAACTTCAACTATGGCTACACCTTC. Amino acid sequence: CAWSTGNFNYGYTF.

The chain recombines TRBV6-5 with TRBJ2-3; D ambiguous. CDR3 size: 14 residues. Trimming stripped 2 bases from V and 0 bases from J, with 6 bases between. In germline, CDR1 is MNHEY, CDR2 SVGAGI. The CDR3 DNA reads as TGTGCCAGCAGTTACCTATCTAGCACAGATACGCAGTATTTT. Protein: CASSYLSSTDTQYF.

J is TRBJ2-2 and V is TRBV4-1; 10 bases agree with TRBD2. In germline, CDR1 is MGHRA, CDR2 YSYEKL. The CDR3 runs to 19 residues. J lost 9 bases, V lost 0 bases, and 16 bases had no gene match. CDR3 sequence reads: CASSQDSVSSGGAPWELFF. DNA of the CDR3: TGCGCCAGCAGCCAAGATTCGGTTTCCAGCGGGGGGGCTCCGTGGGAGCTGTTTTTT.

This chain uses TRBV11-3 with TRBJ1-1, with 7 bases lining up with TRBD1. The V gene end was trimmed by 1 base and the J gene end by 7 bases; junction bases not matched to a gene: 6. Germline CDR1 SGHNT, CDR2 YENEEA. The CDR3 contains 14 residues. The CDR3, as DNA: TGTGCCAGCAGCTTAGGTACAGGGGTTAGTGAAGCTTTCTTT. Protein: CASSLGTGVSEAFF.

V and J are TRBV15 and TRBJ2-3; D possibly corresponds to TRBD2 (5 bases). The germline V and J ends were trimmed by 1 base and 7 bases, with 6 bases remaining between them. Germline-derived CDR1 and CDR2 are LNHNV and YYDKDF (reference sequence). This CDR3 has 12 amino acids. The CDR3 DNA sequence: TGTGCCACCAGCAGAGTAGCGAATACGCAGTATTTT. Protein product: CATSRVANTQYF.

This clone was picked up one time. This chain connects TRBV7-2 to TRBJ2-1, with 8 bases that match TRBD2. V gave up 1 base and J gave up 4 bases; unmatched junction bases: 6. The germline V gene encodes CDR1 SGHTA and CDR2 FQGNSA. The CDR3 covers 16 residues. The CDR3 DNA reads TGTGCCAGCAGCTTAGGGACTAGCCGAGCTTACAATGAGCAGTTCTTC. This sequence encodes CASSLGTSRAYNEQFF.

The V and J genes are TRBV20-1 and TRBJ1-2; D gene ambiguous. Between the trimmed V and J ends, which lost 5 bases and 4 bases, there was a span of 8 bases. The CDR3 contains 11 residues. Per germline, CDR1 DFQATT and CDR2 SNEGSKA (reference sequence). CDR3 sequence: CSAPYFYGYTF. The CDR3 DNA is TGCAGTGCTCCCTACTTCTATGGCTACACCTTC.

This clone showed up just a few times. DNA for the CDR3: TGCAGCGTTGTCCGGAGGTCGGACACTGAAGCTTTCTTT. Translating gives CSVVRRSDTEAFF. The chain has TRBV29-1 and TRBJ1-1; D ambiguous. This CDR3 is 13 amino acids long. Trimming removed 4 bases from V and 3 bases from J, with 12 bases in between. The germline V gene has CDR1 SQVTM and CDR2 ANQGSEA.

The sample holds a few counts of this clone. Here the CDR3 DNA reads TGTGCCAGCAGCCCCCTAGATACGCAGTATTTT. It is translated as CASSPLDTQYF. J is TRBJ2-3 and V is TRBV7-2; D is undetermined. The CDR3 sequence is 11 residues long. The germline V and J ends were trimmed by 5 bases and 5 bases, with 5 bases remaining between them. Germline CDR1 is SGHTA and CDR2 is FQGNSA. Combining the CDR3 with reference TRBV7-2 and TRBJ2-3 gives the whole variable domain GAGVSQSPSNKVTEKGKDVELRCDPISGHTALYWYRQSLGQGLEFLIYFQGNSAPDKSGLPSDRFSAERTGGSVSTLTIQRTQQEDSAVYLCASSPLDTQYFGPGTRLTVL.

V usage is TRBV2 and J usage is TRBJ1-1; D is unclear. CDR1 and CDR2 from the germline V gene are SNHLY and FYNNEI. The germline V and J ends were trimmed by 7 bases and 1 base, with 4 bases remaining between them. The CDR3 is made up of 11 amino acids. CDR3 DNA sequence: TGTGCCAGCACTCAGAACACTGAAGCTTTCTTT. It specifies CASTQNTEAFF.

This rearrangement joins TRBV5-1 to TRBJ2-4; 7 bases agree with TRBD1. J gave up 3 bases and V 1 base, and 7 bases lay outside the gene matches. This CDR3 is 16 amino acids long. Germline-derived CDR1 and CDR2 are SGHRS and YFSETQ. The CDR3 region is CASSLQGTVGKNIQYF. The DNA of the CDR3 is TGCGCCAGCAGCTTGCAGGGGACAGTAGGCAAAAACATTCAGTACTTC.

This clone was seen once. The genes are TRBV11-2 and TRBJ2-3; D unclear. V lost 5 bases and J lost 6, with 9 bases in between. The CDR3 contains 12 residues. Germline loops: CDR1 SGHAT, CDR2 FQNNGV. The CDR3 loop is CASSQSWDTQYF. DNA for the CDR3: TGTGCCAGCAGCCAAAGCTGGGATACGCAGTATTTT.

In this sample, this clone turned up once. The chain uses TRBV9 and TRBJ2-7; 9 bases match TRBD1. The V gene end was trimmed by 0 bases and the J gene end by 3 bases; junction bases not matched to a gene: 4. Germline V lookup: CDR1 SGDLS, CDR2 YYNGEE. The CDR3 length is 15 residues. This CDR3 reads CASSVETGGVYEQYF. DNA for the CDR3: TGTGCCAGCAGCGTAGAGACAGGGGGGGTCTACGAGCAGTACTTC.

The rearrangement joins TRBV4-1 to TRBJ1-2; D may be TRBD1 (5 bases). CDR3 length: 15 residues. Deletions cut 3 bases from V and 6 bases from J, with 17 bases between. The germline V gene has CDR1 MGHRA and CDR2 YSYEKL. CDR3 loop: CASSHRRGPADGYTF. The CDR3 coding sequence is TGCGCCAGCAGCCACAGGCGGGGACCCGCTGATGGCTACACCTTC.

The chain employs TRBV5-6 and TRBJ2-3, with a possible D match to TRBD2 (6 bases). From germline, CDR1 is SGHDT and CDR2 YYEEEE. Trimming took 2 bases from V and 2 from J, leaving 9 bases between them. The CDR3 contains 14 residues. The CDR3 protein is CASSFGGYTDTQYF. CDR3 sequence (DNA): TGTGCCAGCAGCTTTGGGGGGTACACAGATACGCAGTATTTT.

The genes are TRBV30 and TRBJ2-3; D gene ambiguous. Germline V gives CDR1 GTSNPN, CDR2 SVGIG (reference sequence). Trimming cost V 5 bases and J 3 bases, with 6 bases left between them. This CDR3 region has 11 residues. The CDR3 sequence is CAWVRTDTQYF. In DNA, the CDR3 is TGTGCCTGGGTGAGGACAGATACGCAGTATTTT.

This chain connects TRBV18 to TRBJ2-7, with D possibly called TRBD1 or TRBD2 (6 bases each). This CDR3 has 14 residues. Trimming removed 2 bases from V and 3 bases from J, with 11 bases in between. The germline V gene encodes CDR1 KGHSH and CDR2 LQKENI. The CDR3 DNA sequence: TGTGCCAGCTCACCAGGAGGGGGAAGCTACGAGCAGTACTTC. Its protein is CASSPGGGSYEQYF.

The chain recombines TRBV6-6 with TRBJ2-7; TRBD1 is a possible D gene (6 bases). This CDR3 region has 15 residues. Germline CDR1 MNHNY, CDR2 SVGAGI (reference sequence). Trimming cost V 7 bases and J 0 bases, with 16 bases left between them. This chain's CDR3 is CASITGYKGSYEQYF. CDR3 coding DNA: TGTGCCAGCATAACAGGGTACAAGGGCTCCTACGAGCAGTACTTC.